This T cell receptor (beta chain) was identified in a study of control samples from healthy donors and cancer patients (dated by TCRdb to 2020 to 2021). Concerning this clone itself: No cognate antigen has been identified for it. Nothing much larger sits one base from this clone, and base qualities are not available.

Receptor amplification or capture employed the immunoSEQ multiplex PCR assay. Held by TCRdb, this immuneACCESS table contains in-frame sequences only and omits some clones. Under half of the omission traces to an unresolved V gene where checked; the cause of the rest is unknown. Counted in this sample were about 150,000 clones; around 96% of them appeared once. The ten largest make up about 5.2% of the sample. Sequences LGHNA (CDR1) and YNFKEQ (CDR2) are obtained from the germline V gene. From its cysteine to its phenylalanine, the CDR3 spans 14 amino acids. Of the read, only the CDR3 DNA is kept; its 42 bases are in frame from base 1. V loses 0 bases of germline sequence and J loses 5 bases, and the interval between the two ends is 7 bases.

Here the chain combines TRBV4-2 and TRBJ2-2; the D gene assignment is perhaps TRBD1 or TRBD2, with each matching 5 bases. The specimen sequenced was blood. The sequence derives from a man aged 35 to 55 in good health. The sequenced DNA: TGTGCCAGCAGCCAAGATGGGGGAACCGGGGAGCTGTTTTTT. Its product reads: CASSQDGGTGELFF.